Shown below are 21 T cell receptor beta chains from a single sample sequenced in a study of cytomegalovirus exposure and HLA in healthy donors. Researchers ran the PCR with 60 Vbeta and 13 Jbeta primers. Some clones are missing from TCRdb's copy, which holds only in-frame ones; the method was immunoSEQ multiplex PCR. The table records about 130,000 clones, 80% of them present only once. The sample consisted of PBMCs. These receptors originate from a female donor in good health and CMV-seronegative.

The rearrangement joins TRBV10-1 to TRBJ1-4; TRBD1 is a possible D gene (5 bases). The germline V gene encodes CDR1 WNHNN and CDR2 SYGVQD (reference sequence). Deletions cut 6 bases from V and 5 bases from J, with 10 bases between. CDR3 length: 13 amino acids. This CDR3 is CASSSTENEKLFF. The CDR3 DNA reads TGCGCCAGCAGCTCGACAGAGAATGAAAAACTGTTTTTT.

This sequence joins TRBV7-3 and TRBJ2-1; TRBD2 matches at 7 bases. With V trimmed by 5 bases and J by 5 bases, 12 bases remained unmatched. The germline gives CDR1 SGHTA, CDR2 FQGTGA. The CDR3 is made up of 16 amino acids. CDR3 nucleotides: TGTGCCAGCAGCGCCCCGGGAAGCGGGACCGACAATGAGCAGTTCTTC. It codes for CASSAPGSGTDNEQFF. Full variable domain (rest looked up from reference TRBV7-3 and TRBJ2-1): GAGVSQTPSNKVTEKGKYVELRCDPISGHTALYWYRQSLGQGPEFLIYFQGTGAADDSGLPNDRFFAVRPEGSVSTLKIQRTERGDSAVYLCASSAPGSGTDNEQFFGPGTRLTVL.

The chain links TRBV11-3 to TRBJ2-5, with D possibly TRBD2 on 5 matching bases. The CDR3 extends over 15 amino acids. The germline V and J ends were trimmed by 5 bases and 7 bases, with 20 bases remaining between them. Germline V CDR1 and CDR2: SGHNT, YENEEA. CDR3 residues: CASSAGLKSEGTQYF. CDR3 nucleotide sequence: TGTGCCAGCAGCGCAGGACTGAAGAGCGAGGGGACCCAGTACTTC.

This chain joins TRBV28 and TRBJ2-1, with TRBD2 matching over 10 bases. The CDR3 consists of 16 residues. V gave up 5 bases and J gave up 1 base; unmatched junction bases: 5. Germline loops: CDR1 MDHEN, CDR2 SYDVKM. CDR3 region: CASSPLAGVSYNEQFF. The CDR3 nucleotides are TGTGCCAGCAGTCCCCTAGCGGGAGTGTCCTACAATGAGCAGTTCTTC.

The gene calls are TRBV15 and TRBJ2-5; weak D call: TRBD2 (5 bases). Trimming stripped 5 bases from V and 7 bases from J, with 23 bases between. The CDR3 runs to 16 residues. Germline V gene sequence: CDR1 LNHNV, CDR2 YYDKDF (reference sequence). The CDR3 bases are TGTGCCACCAGCCGCGAGCCAGGAGCGGAACGGGGGACCCAGTACTTC. It is translated as CATSREPGAERGTQYF.

The V and J genes are TRBV28 and TRBJ1-5, with 7 bases lining up with TRBD1. V was clipped by 3 bases and J by 0 bases; unmatched bases: 2. The CDR3 covers 15 residues. Germline V gene data show CDR1 as MDHEN and CDR2 as SYDVKM. CDR3 in DNA: TGTGCCAGCAGTTTTGGGACAGCTAGCAATCAGCCCCAGCATTTT. Its translation: CASSFGTASNQPQHF.

The chain carries TRBV28 and TRBJ1-1; D remains ambiguous. CDR1 and CDR2 (germline): MDHEN, SYDVKM. V was shortened by 5 bases and J by 6 bases, with 10 bases between the two germline ends. The CDR3 contains 12 residues. CDR3 DNA: TGTGCCAGCAGTACAGTGATCGCTGAAGCTTTCTTT. Encoded protein: CASSTVIAEAFF.

The chain links TRBV5-6 to TRBJ1-2, with TRBD1 matching over 8 bases. CDR1 and CDR2 from the germline V gene are SGHDT and YYEEEE. The CDR3 totals 15 residues. V lost 0 bases, J lost 8 bases, and 9 bases stayed unmatched. CDR3 nucleotides: TGTGCCAGCAGCTTGGTGGACAGGGAAGGAAACGGCTACACCTTC. It translates to CASSLVDREGNGYTF.

The chain employs TRBV4-1 and TRBJ2-5; the D gene is possibly TRBD1 (6 bases). CDR1 MGHRA and CDR2 YSYEKL come from the germline V gene. Trimming removed 0 bases at V and 1 base at J, with 9 bases between. This CDR3 region has 15 residues. DNA of the CDR3: TGCGCCAGCAGCCAAGAAGGGACACCCCAAGAGACCCAGTACTTC. Protein sequence: CASSQEGTPQETQYF.

The chain couples TRBV6-6 to TRBJ2-2; the D gene is possibly TRBD1 (6 bases). CDR3 length equals 14 residues. The germline gives CDR1 MNHNY, CDR2 SVGAGI (reference sequence). V shed 5 bases and J shed 5 bases, with 12 bases lying between them. In DNA form, the CDR3 reads TGTGCCAGCAGTAGACAGGTTCGAACCGGGGAGCTGTTTTTT. This encodes CASSRQVRTGELFF.

Points on this clone: A junction end diverges from the germline sequence, so it may reflect a read error. V is TRBV7-6 and J is TRBJ2-5; 7 bases agree with TRBD1. This CDR3 comprises 15 residues. CDR1 is SGHVS and CDR2 is FNYEAQ in the germline V gene. The chain's CDR3 is CACSIRQGSQETQYF. The CDR3 nucleotides read TGTGCCTGCAGCATCCGACAGGGTTCGCAAGAGACCCAGTACTTC.

The chain joins TRBV9 to TRBJ2-1, with TRBD2 identical over 12 bases. The CDR3 runs 16 residues. Germline V gene sequence: CDR1 SGDLS, CDR2 YYNGEE. Losses at the gene ends were 0 bases for V and 8 bases for J; bases not matched to a gene: 6. The CDR3 bases are TGTGCCAGCAGCGTAGGGCTAGCGGGAGGGCCCTATGAGCAGTTCTTC. Protein sequence: CASSVGLAGGPYEQFF.

Only one count was recorded for this clone. The chain uses TRBV27 and TRBJ2-7, with D possibly TRBD1 on 5 matching bases. Trimming left V 8 bases short and J 4 bases short, with 18 bases between. The CDR3 has 14 amino acids. Germline lookup yields CDR1 MNHEY and CDR2 SMNVEV (reference sequence). The CDR3 sequence is CASSRTGLSYEQYF. DNA for the CDR3: TGTGCCAGCTCTAGAACAGGATTATCATACGAGCAGTACTTC.

This clone has only one observation. The chain joins TRBV28 to TRBJ1-4, with D unresolved. Germline loops: CDR1 MDHEN, CDR2 SYDVKM. Between the trimmed V and J ends, which lost 3 bases and 1 base, there was a span of 9 bases. The CDR3 is 15 residues long. DNA of the CDR3: TGTGCCAGCAGTTTGCACCACGGAACTAATGAAAAACTGTTTTTT. This codes for CASSLHHGTNEKLFF.

This clone was counted a few times. CDR3 sequence reads: CASSEVQGADRGTQYF. CDR3 bases: TGTGCCAGCAGTGAAGTCCAGGGGGCCGATCGTGGTACGCAGTATTTT. The chain carries TRBV6-1 and TRBJ2-3; 8 nucleotides line up with TRBD1. Per the germline V gene, CDR1 is MNHNS and CDR2 is SASEGT. The CDR3 is 16 residues long. J lost 8 bases, V lost 1 base, and 11 bases had no gene match.

V usage is TRBV29-1 and J usage is TRBJ2-5; 10 nucleotides agree with TRBD1. Germline CDR1 reads SQVTM; CDR2 reads ANQGSEA. J gave up 1 base and V 2 bases, and 19 bases lay outside the gene matches. CDR3 length: 20 amino acids. CDR3 residues: CSVEWAERTGGFIGQETQYF. DNA for the CDR3: TGCAGCGTTGAATGGGCGGAGAGGACAGGGGGATTTATAGGCCAAGAGACCCAGTACTTC.

The rearrangement joins TRBV6-5 to TRBJ2-3; 11 bases map to TRBD2. Losses at the gene ends were 4 bases for V and 0 bases for J; bases not matched to a gene: 3. The germline gives CDR1 MNHEY, CDR2 SVGAGI. CDR3 length: 16 amino acids. For the CDR3, the DNA is TGTGCCAGCAGTTTCCTAGCGGGAGGCAGCACAGATACGCAGTATTTT. Residues: CASSFLAGGSTDTQYF.

To note about this clone: Without the conserved terminal phenylalanine or tryptophan, this CDR3 likely stems from a read error. The gene calls are TRBV2 and TRBJ2-7; 9 positions agree with TRBD1. The V gene's germline CDR1 is SNHLY and CDR2 FYNNEI. CDR3 length equals 13 residues. Losses at the gene ends were 6 bases for V and 4 bases for J; bases not matched to a gene: 4. CDR3 residues: CASSGQGRYEQYL. DNA for the CDR3: TGTGCCAGCAGCGGACAGGGGAGATACGAGCAGTACCTC.

This clone was seen just once. The genes are TRBV7-3 and TRBJ2-7, with 11 bases lining up with TRBD2. Germline assignment: CDR1 SGHTA and CDR2 FQGTGA. Germline trimming cut 6 bases from V and 3 bases from J; bases unmatched to any gene: 7. The CDR3 runs 15 residues. The CDR3 is CASRQSGLADYEQYF. CDR3 sequence (DNA): TGTGCCAGCAGACAATCGGGACTAGCGGACTACGAGCAGTACTTC.

V and J are TRBV5-4 and TRBJ2-3; 13 bases align to TRBD2. This CDR3 comprises 18 residues. Germline values: CDR1 SGHNT, CDR2 YYREEE (reference sequence). After removal of 0 bases from V and 0 bases from J, the junction contained 4 bases not matched to a gene. CDR3 coding DNA: TGTGCCAGCAGCTTGGAGGGACTAGCGGGAACTAGCACAGATACGCAGTATTTT. It codes for CASSLEGLAGTSTDTQYF. The full variable domain, completed using reference TRBV5-4 and TRBJ2-3, is ETGVTQSPTHLIKTRGQQVTLRCSSQSGHNTVSWYQQALGQGPQFIFQYYREEENGRGNFPPRFSGLQFPNYSSELNVNALELDDSALYLCASSLEGLAGTSTDTQYFGPGTRLTVL.

The chain has TRBV29-1 and TRBJ2-5; tentatively, D is TRBD1 (9 bases). Near its end, the DNA agrees better with TRBJ2-7, so the J call may be wrong. CDR1 SQVTM and CDR2 ANQGSEA come from the germline V gene. This CDR3 comprises 16 residues. CDR3 nucleotide sequence: TGCAGCGTTGAAAAGGTAGCGGGGACAGGGAGCAACGAGCAGTACTTC. Protein sequence: CSVEKVAGTGSNEQYF.